This is a list of T cell receptor beta chains from one sample in a study of graft-versus-host responses after intestinal transplantation. TCRdb's table, derived via immunoSEQ multiplex PCR, lists solely in-frame clones and lacks some. The repertoire holds fewer than 110,000 clones, with approximately 86% as singletons. Their recognized antigens are unknown. Sample: unstimulated CD4+ T cells sorted from spleen or lymph node cells, taken before transplant. The receptors were gathered from a human donor who was the organ donor for an intestinal transplant. The CDR3 runs from the conserved cysteine through the conserved F or W. Fields, in order: CDR3 protein, CDR3 DNA, D gene, clone size, J gene, V gene. The D gene is left open where the match is weak. The listing skips clone size in some rows; elsewhere it reads once, few, many or a size class.

cdr3_aa: CASRIRDRAYNEQFF
cdr3_nt: TGTGCCAGCAGAATCCGGGACAGGGCCTACAATGAGCAGTTCTTC
d_call: TRBD1
clone_size: .
j_call: TRBJ2-1
v_call: TRBV27

cdr3_aa: CASSWDQPQHF
cdr3_nt: TGTGCCAGCAGTTGGGATCAGCCCCAGCATTTT
d_call: .
clone_size: .
j_call: TRBJ1-5
v_call: TRBV6-6

cdr3_aa: CASSPPLGAGQPQHF
cdr3_nt: TGTGCCAGCTCACCACCGCTAGGGGCCGGTCAGCCCCAGCATTTT
d_call: .
clone_size: .
j_call: TRBJ1-5
v_call: TRBV18

cdr3_aa: CASTSSGTFYNEQFF
cdr3_nt: TGTGCCAGTACCTCTAGCGGGACTTTTTACAATGAGCAGTTCTTC
d_call: TRBD2
clone_size: .
j_call: TRBJ2-1
v_call: TRBV19

cdr3_aa: CAIRGQGTTGELFF
cdr3_nt: TGTGCCATCAGGGGACAGGGAACCACCGGGGAGCTGTTTTTT
d_call: TRBD1
clone_size: .
j_call: TRBJ2-2
v_call: TRBV10-3

cdr3_aa: CASSRPGRAGNTIYF
cdr3_nt: TGTGCCAGCTCAAGGCCCGGGAGAGCAGGAAACACCATATATTTT
d_call: .
clone_size: .
j_call: TRBJ1-3
v_call: TRBV18

cdr3_aa: CASSEGELAGSYNEQFF
cdr3_nt: TGTGCCAGCAGTGAGGGGGAACTAGCGGGCTCCTACAATGAGCAGTTCTTC
d_call: TRBD2
clone_size: .
j_call: TRBJ2-1
v_call: TRBV2

cdr3_aa: CASSYFRTGEAFF
cdr3_nt: TGTGCCAGCAGTTACTTTCGGACAGGTGAAGCTTTCTTT
d_call: TRBD1
clone_size: .
j_call: TRBJ1-1
v_call: TRBV6-5

cdr3_aa: CASSPSPLYQETQYF
cdr3_nt: TGTGCCAGCAGCCCAAGCCCATTGTACCAAGAGACCCAGTACTTC
d_call: .
clone_size: .
j_call: TRBJ2-5
v_call: TRBV9

cdr3_aa: CASSISSSGGPSDTQYF
cdr3_nt: TGTGCCAGCAGCATCAGTAGTAGCGGGGGGCCCTCAGATACGCAGTATTTT
d_call: TRBD2
clone_size: .
j_call: TRBJ2-3
v_call: TRBV7-2

cdr3_aa: CASSNMYPVVISQGPVEAFF
cdr3_nt: TGTGCCAGCAGTAACATGTATCCAGTGGTGATTTCACAGGGGCCTGTTGAAGCTTTCTTT
d_call: TRBD1
clone_size: .
j_call: TRBJ1-1
v_call: TRBV2

cdr3_aa: CASRAGTRIYNEQFF
cdr3_nt: TGTGCCAGCAGGGCCGGGACTAGGATCTACAATGAGCAGTTCTTC
d_call: TRBD2
clone_size: .
j_call: TRBJ2-1
v_call: TRBV6-1

cdr3_aa: CASSWVTENTEAFF
cdr3_nt: TGCGCCAGCAGCTGGGTGACAGAGAACACTGAAGCTTTCTTT
d_call: .
clone_size: .
j_call: TRBJ1-1
v_call: TRBV5-1

cdr3_aa: CASSQDLFGGARTEAFF
cdr3_nt: TGTGCCAGCAGCCAAGATCTGTTCGGAGGGGCGCGGACTGAAGCTTTCTTT
d_call: .
clone_size: .
j_call: TRBJ1-1
v_call: TRBV4-2

cdr3_aa: CASSIERSNQPQHF
cdr3_nt: TGTGCCAGTAGTATAGAGCGGAGCAATCAGCCCCAGCATTTT
d_call: .
clone_size: .
j_call: TRBJ1-5
v_call: TRBV19

cdr3_aa: CASSLTGSIDTQYF
cdr3_nt: TGTGCCAGCAGCTTGACGGGGTCAATCGATACGCAGTATTTT
d_call: .
clone_size: .
j_call: TRBJ2-3
v_call: TRBV5-5

cdr3_aa: CASSTGTAGNTIYF
cdr3_nt: TGTGCCAGCAGCACCGGGACAGCTGGAAACACCATATATTTT
d_call: TRBD1
clone_size: .
j_call: TRBJ1-3
v_call: TRBV28

cdr3_aa: CSASDVNYGYTF
cdr3_nt: TGCAGCGCCTCGGACGTTAACTATGGCTACACCTTC
d_call: .
clone_size: .
j_call: TRBJ1-2
v_call: TRBV29-1

cdr3_aa: CASRRLYEQYF
cdr3_nt: TGTGCCAGCAGACGTTTGTACGAGCAGTACTTC
d_call: .
clone_size: .
j_call: TRBJ2-7
v_call: TRBV6-6

cdr3_aa: CASSLGPGNGLDTQYF
cdr3_nt: TGTGCCAGCAGCTTAGGCCCAGGGAATGGCTTAGATACGCAGTATTTT
d_call: .
clone_size: few
j_call: TRBJ2-3
v_call: TRBV7-2

cdr3_aa: CARRGGGYTF
cdr3_nt: TGCGCCAGACGTGGGGGGGGCTACACCTTC
d_call: .
clone_size: .
j_call: TRBJ1-2
v_call: TRBV10-1

cdr3_aa: CASSYWGSPLHF
cdr3_nt: TGTGCCAGCAGTTACTGGGGTTCACCCCTCCACTTT
d_call: .
clone_size: .
j_call: TRBJ1-6
v_call: TRBV6-5

cdr3_aa: CASSLEAGNTGELFF
cdr3_nt: TGCGCCAGCAGCTTGGAAGCGGGAAACACCGGGGAGCTGTTTTTT
d_call: TRBD2
clone_size: .
j_call: TRBJ2-2
v_call: TRBV5-1

cdr3_aa: CASSFRTGPKDEKLFF
cdr3_nt: TGTGCCAGCAGCTTTCGAACCGGGCCTAAAGACGAAAAACTGTTTTTT
d_call: .
clone_size: .
j_call: TRBJ1-4
v_call: TRBV5-4

cdr3_aa: CASSGQGGAAEQYF
cdr3_nt: TGCGCCAGCAGCGGACAGGGAGGGGCCGCCGAGCAGTACTTC
d_call: .
clone_size: .
j_call: TRBJ2-7
v_call: TRBV5-1